These T cell receptor beta chains were read from a single sample in a study of T cell responses to AZD1222 COVID-19 vaccine. Libraries were prepared by immunoSEQ multiplex PCR; TCRdb keeps only in-frame clonotypes and omits some of them. This table holds approximately 160,000 clones, around nine tenths found once. Sequenced here: peripheral blood, sampled on day 0 of AZD1222 vaccination. The receptors were gathered from an adult in good health. Each CDR3 is given with its conserved first and last residue. A D gene is named only where the DNA matches it firmly. Size values are once, few and many counts, or a class for expanded clones, and some rows have none.

CASSLVSTAGGSGGELFF	TGTGCCAGCAGCTTAGTTTCCACCGCAGGGGGCAGTGGAGGGGAGCTGTTTTTT	TRBD1	TRBV11-3	.	TRBJ2-2
CASSPGEPSSYEQYF	TGTGCCAGCTCACCGGGCGAGCCGTCCTCCTACGAGCAGTACTTC	.	TRBV18	.	TRBJ2-7
CASSVSGQGIYEQYF	TGTGCCAGCAGCGTATCGGGACAGGGGATCTACGAGCAGTACTTC	TRBD1	TRBV9	.	TRBJ2-7
CASSPQRGEEWTQYF	TGTGCCAGCTCACCCCAACGGGGGGAGGAGTGGACCCAGTACTTC	TRBD2	TRBV18	.	TRBJ2-5
CASSGRLANLYNEQFF	TGTGCCAGCAGCGGTCGACTAGCGAACCTCTACAATGAGCAGTTCTTC	TRBD2	TRBV9	.	TRBJ2-1
CASSEVREVGELFF	TGCGCCAGCAGTGAGGTCAGGGAGGTCGGGGAGCTGTTTTTT	.	TRBV10-1	.	TRBJ2-2
CASSPRAGGDNEQFF	TGCGCCAGCAGCCCCCGGGCGGGAGGCGACAATGAGCAGTTCTTC	TRBD2	TRBV5-1	few	TRBJ2-1
CASSLLSQPVRGTQYF	TGTGCCAGCAGCTTGTTAAGCCAACCCGTCAGGGGGACCCAGTACTTC	.	TRBV7-2	.	TRBJ2-5
CASSLEGNEQFF	TGTGCCAGCAGCTTGGAGGGGAATGAGCAGTTCTTC	.	TRBV5-4	.	TRBJ2-1
CASVERDRSYEQYF	TGTGCCAGTGTTGAGCGGGACCGCTCCTACGAGCAGTACTTC	TRBD2	TRBV6-5	few	TRBJ2-7
CASSIDSGKNEQFF	TGTGCCAGTAGTATTGATAGCGGGAAGAATGAGCAGTTCTTC	TRBD2	TRBV19	.	TRBJ2-1
CASSQGGASTEAFF	TGCGCCAGCAGCCAAGGGGGGGCGAGCACTGAAGCTTTCTTT	.	TRBV4-3	.	TRBJ1-1
CASSPDSNSPLHF	TGTGCCAGCAGCCCTGACAGCAATTCACCCCTCCACTTT	.	TRBV28	few	TRBJ1-6
CASSLGWTEAFF	TGTGCCAGCAGCCTCGGGTGGACTGAAGCTTTCTTT	.	TRBV28	.	TRBJ1-1
CASSEGTIGGRWQETQYF	TGTGCCAGCAGTGAAGGGACAATCGGCGGGAGATGGCAAGAGACCCAGTACTTC	TRBD2	TRBV2	.	TRBJ2-5
CASRFLSEAFF	TGTGCCAGCAGGTTTTTATCTGAAGCTTTCTTT	.	TRBV27	.	TRBJ1-1
CAIEGQGADEQYF	TGTGCCATTGAAGGACAGGGGGCGGACGAGCAGTACTTC	TRBD1	TRBV10-3	.	TRBJ2-7
CASSQEVTLAGEGEQYF	TGTGCCAGCAGCCAAGAGGTAACACTAGCGGGAGAAGGTGAGCAGTACTTC	TRBD2	TRBV3-1/TRBV3-2	.	TRBJ2-7
CASSQDIDRLRQPQHF	TGCGCCAGCAGCCAAGATATTGATAGGCTTCGGCAGCCCCAGCATTTT	.	TRBV4-3	once	TRBJ1-5
CASAQGADTQYF	TGTGCCAGCGCCCAGGGAGCAGATACGCAGTATTTT	.	TRBV27	.	TRBJ2-3
CARIQLPWEQYF	TGTGCCAGAATCCAACTTCCCTGGGAGCAGTACTTC	.	TRBV5-3	once	TRBJ2-7
CASSLDPPATSSYEQYF	TGCGCCAGCAGCTTGGACCCCCCCGCGACTAGCTCCTACGAGCAGTACTTC	.	TRBV5-1	.	TRBJ2-7
CASSPPGGTSYEQYF	TGTGCCAGCAGCCCCCCAGGGGGGACGTCCTACGAGCAGTACTTC	.	TRBV9	.	TRBJ2-7
CAGVSEVASSTDTQYF	TGTGCCGGGGTTTCCGAGGTGGCGTCTAGCACAGATACGCAGTATTTT	.	TRBV9	.	TRBJ2-3
CSVRVSQGKGYTF	TGCAGCGTTCGAGTTTCGCAGGGGAAGGGCTACACCTTC	.	TRBV29-1	.	TRBJ1-2
CASSRQLGAYYNEQFF	TGTGCCAGCAGCCGCCAACTAGGGGCCTACTACAATGAGCAGTTCTTC	.	TRBV6-2/TRBV6-3	.	TRBJ2-1
CASTRGGANVLTF	TGTGCCAGCACCCGGGGAGGGGCCAACGTCCTGACTTTC	.	TRBV12-3/TRBV12-4	.	TRBJ2-6
CASSYQGSVGYTF	TGTGCCAGCAGTTACCAGGGATCGGTGGGCTACACCTTC	.	TRBV6-5	few	TRBJ1-2
CATSKGGSGEKLFF	TGTGCCACCAGCAAGGGAGGGTCGGGCGAAAAACTGTTTTTT	.	TRBV15	.	TRBJ1-4
CASSQVRLAANGEQYF	TGCGCCAGCAGCCAAGTAAGACTAGCGGCGAACGGCGAGCAGTACTTC	TRBD2	TRBV4-1	.	TRBJ2-7
CASSILRASGTEAFF	TGTGCCAGCAGTATCCTCAGGGCCAGTGGAACTGAAGCTTTCTTT	.	TRBV28	.	TRBJ1-1
CASSLGTVTGELFF	TGCGCCAGCAGCTTGGGGACAGTCACCGGGGAGCTGTTTTTT	.	TRBV5-1	.	TRBJ2-2
CASTSTGQSLNEQYF	TGTGCCAGCACCTCTACGGGACAGAGCTTAAACGAGCAGTACTTC	TRBD1	TRBV2	.	TRBJ2-7
CASSVGVAEETQYF	TGTGCCAGCAGCGTAGGAGTAGCAGAGGAGACCCAGTACTTC	.	TRBV9	.	TRBJ2-5
CASSIGQGSSGANVLTF	TGTGCCAGTAGTATTGGACAGGGCTCCTCTGGGGCCAACGTCCTGACTTTC	TRBD1	TRBV19	once	TRBJ2-6
CASRPTGGEQYF	TGTGCCAGTAGGCCGACAGGGGGAGAGCAGTACTTC	TRBD1	TRBV19	.	TRBJ2-7
CASSLGLAGRYNEQFF	TGTGCCAGCAGCTTAGGACTAGCGGGCCGATACAATGAGCAGTTCTTC	TRBD2	TRBV9	.	TRBJ2-1
CASCFTEENTGELFF	TGTGCCAGCTGCTTCACCGAGGAGAACACCGGGGAGCTGTTTTTT	.	TRBV18	.	TRBJ2-2
CASSQDFGQPSYEQYF	TGTGCCAGCAGCCAAGATTTCGGACAGCCCAGTTACGAGCAGTACTTC	.	TRBV4-2	.	TRBJ2-7
CASKKGTDTQYF	TGTGCCAGTAAAAAGGGGACAGATACGCAGTATTTT	.	TRBV19	.	TRBJ2-3
CAIGIEGTYEQYF	TGTGCCATAGGGATCGAGGGGACCTACGAGCAGTACTTC	.	TRBV10-3	once	TRBJ2-7
CASSSTSDTEAFF	TGTGCCAGCAGCTCCACTTCGGATACTGAAGCTTTCTTT	.	TRBV5-6	.	TRBJ1-1
CASSPGTSGSYEQFF	TGTGCCAGCAGTCCGGGGACTAGCGGGAGCTATGAGCAGTTCTTC	TRBD2	TRBV28	few	TRBJ2-1
CSVEGFGGEGSYEQYF	TGCAGCGTTGAGGGTTTCGGGGGAGAGGGCTCCTACGAGCAGTACTTC	.	TRBV29-1	.	TRBJ2-7
CASSQDASGSFTDTQYF	TGCGCCAGCAGCCAAGATGCTAGCGGTAGTTTCACAGATACGCAGTATTTT	TRBD2	TRBV4-3	.	TRBJ2-3